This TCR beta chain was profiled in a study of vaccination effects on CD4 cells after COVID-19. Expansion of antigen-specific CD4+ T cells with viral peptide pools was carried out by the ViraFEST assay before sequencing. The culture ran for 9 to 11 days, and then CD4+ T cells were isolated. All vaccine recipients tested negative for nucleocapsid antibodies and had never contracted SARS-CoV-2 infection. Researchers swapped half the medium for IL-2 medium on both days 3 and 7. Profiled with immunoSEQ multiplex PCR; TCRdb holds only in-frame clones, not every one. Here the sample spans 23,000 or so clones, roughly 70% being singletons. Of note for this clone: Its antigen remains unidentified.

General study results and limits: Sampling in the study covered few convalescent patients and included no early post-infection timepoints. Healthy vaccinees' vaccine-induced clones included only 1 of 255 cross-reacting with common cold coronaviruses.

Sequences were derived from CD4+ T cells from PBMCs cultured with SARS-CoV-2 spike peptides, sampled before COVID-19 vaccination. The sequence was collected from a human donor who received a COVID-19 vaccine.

The CDR3 DNA is TGTGCCAGCAGTTTACAGGGGGCTTATGGGTCACCCCTCCACTTT. It translates to CASSLQGAYGSPLHF. The J gene is TRBJ1-6, the V gene TRBV6-6; 9 bases align to TRBD1. Germline loops: CDR1 MNHNY, CDR2 SVGAGI (reference sequence). CDR3 size: 15 residues. With 4 bases clipped from V and 10 bases from J, the junction kept 8 bases outside the gene matches.